Following are 29 T cell receptor beta chains from one sample sequenced in a study of cytomegalovirus exposure and HLA in healthy donors. The PCR used 60 Vbeta and 13 Jbeta primers. Produced via immunoSEQ multiplex PCR; TCRdb's table is partial and in-frame only. The sample shows about 150,000 clones, 75% to 85% of them seen only once. The source material was PBMCs. The receptors originated from a female donor in good health and CMV-seropositive.

The rearrangement joins TRBV5-8 to TRBJ2-5, with 11 bases aligning to TRBD1. Germline assignment: CDR1 SGHTS and CDR2 YDEGEE. The CDR3 sequence is 15 residues long. J lost 2 bases, V lost 4 bases, and 4 bases had no gene match. The CDR3 DNA reads as TGTGCCAGCAGCCTAGGGACAGGGGGACAAGAGACCCAGTACTTC. Residues: CASSLGTGGQETQYF.

This chain links TRBV2 with TRBJ1-4; 7 bases are shared with TRBD1. The CDR3 length is 13 residues. The V and J ends lost 7 bases and 5 bases, in that order; junction bases with no gene match: 4. The germline gives CDR1 SNHLY, CDR2 FYNNEI. The CDR3 loop is CASKGQQNEKLFF. The CDR3 DNA is TGTGCCAGCAAGGGACAGCAGAATGAAAAACTGTTTTTT.

This clone has more than one count but fewer than ten. This rearrangement joins TRBV27 to TRBJ1-5, with no clear D. Trimming took 6 bases from V and 7 from J, leaving 16 bases between them. CDR1 and CDR2 from the germline V gene are MNHEY and SMNVEV (reference sequence). CDR3 length: 14 amino acids. CDR3 sequence reads: CASSPFPGVQPQHF. The CDR3 coding sequence is TGTGCCAGCAGCCCTTTCCCGGGAGTGCAGCCCCAGCATTTT.

The chain employs TRBV18 and TRBJ1-2; a possible D gene is TRBD1 (6 bases). Between the trimmed V and J ends, which lost 2 bases and 2 bases, there was a span of 12 bases. This CDR3 is built from 15 residues. CDR1 and CDR2 (germline): KGHSH, LQKENI. The CDR3 spells CASSPLQGWNYGYTF. The CDR3 DNA reads TGTGCCAGCTCACCATTACAGGGATGGAACTATGGCTACACCTTC.

The chain has TRBV6-1 and TRBJ2-2; 8 bases align to TRBD1. The V segment lost 5 bases and the J segment 9 bases; nucleotides outside the gene matches: 5. Germline CDR1 is MNHNS and CDR2 is SASEGT. CDR3 length: 13 residues. CDR3 protein: CASSKQGARELFF. CDR3 bases: TGTGCCAGCAGTAAGCAGGGGGCGCGGGAGCTGTTTTTT.

This clone was seen more than once but under ten times. The chain is built from TRBV20-1 and TRBJ2-1, with D perhaps matching TRBD1 (5 bases). Looked up from germline, CDR1 is DFQATT and CDR2 is SNEGSKA (reference sequence). The CDR3 totals 11 residues. The V end was cut by 4 bases, the J end by 4 bases, with 5 bases between. The CDR3 nucleotides read TGCAGTGCTACAGGGTACAATGAGCAGTTCTTC. Translating it yields CSATGYNEQFF.

This clone was observed a handful of times. This chain joins TRBV19 and TRBJ1-1; 8 nucleotides agree with TRBD1. V lost 8 bases and J lost 4; bases outside the gene matches: 3. The CDR3 covers 12 residues. The germline V gene has CDR1 LNHDA and CDR2 SQIVND (reference sequence). In DNA, the CDR3 is TGTGCCAGTCGCAGGGGGCCCACTGAAGCTTTCTTT. This encodes CASRRGPTEAFF.

The chain employs TRBV19 and TRBJ1-5; D possibly corresponds to TRBD1 (5 bases). Trimming cost V 5 bases and J 6 bases, with 20 bases left between them. The CDR3 consists of 16 residues. Germline lookup yields CDR1 LNHDA and CDR2 SQIVND (reference sequence). CDR3 bases: TGTGCCAGTAGTCCAAGGACAAGGACCCTAGGTCAGCCCCAGCATTTT. Its translation is CASSPRTRTLGQPQHF.

V is TRBV18 and J is TRBJ1-2; D unresolved. This CDR3 comprises 13 residues. V shed 2 bases and J shed 8 bases, with 12 bases lying between them. Germline V lookup: CDR1 KGHSH, CDR2 LQKENI. The CDR3 bases are TGTGCCAGCTCACCAACTAGGGAGGTCGGCTACACCTTC. Its translation is CASSPTREVGYTF.

A single count supports this clone. Different DNA sequences within this sample yield the same CDR3. This chain uses TRBV4-2 with TRBJ2-7; 14 bases align to TRBD2. The V gene end was trimmed by 1 base and the J gene end by 7 bases; junction bases not matched to a gene: 12. Germline loops: CDR1 LGHNA, CDR2 YNFKEQ. The CDR3 is 18 residues long. The CDR3 bases are TGTGCCAGCAGCCAAGTGGCCGGGACTAGCGGGAGCACGTATGAGCAGTACTTC. It yields the protein CASSQVAGTSGSTYEQYF.

This chain links TRBV11-2 with TRBJ2-1, with D uncertain. V was clipped by 1 base and J by 0 bases, with 16 bases between them. CDR1 SGHAT and CDR2 FQNNGV come from the germline V gene. The CDR3 extends over 18 amino acids. For the CDR3, the DNA is TGTGCCAGCAGCTTAGGATTCTCCAGTTCTAGCTCCTACAATGAGCAGTTCTTC. Protein product: CASSLGFSSSSSYNEQFF.

This clone showed up just once. The chain uses TRBV21-1 and TRBJ2-6; the D call in the table, TRBD1, was not verified against the DNA. TRBV21-1 is termed a pseudogene. This CDR3 is 18 amino acids long. CDR3 protein: CASSKGQGNLAGANVLTF. CDR3 bases: TGTGCCAGCAGCAAGGGACAGGGAAACTTGGCTGGGGCCAACGTCCTGACTTTC.

This chain connects TRBV6-6 to TRBJ1-4, with TRBD1 as a possible D gene (5 bases). The CDR3 consists of 15 residues. The V and J ends lost 2 bases and 8 bases respectively, with 15 bases between them. Germline lookup yields CDR1 MNHNY and CDR2 SVGAGI (reference sequence). CDR3 in amino acids: CASSYEAGQREKLFF. The CDR3 nucleotides read TGTGCCAGCAGTTACGAAGCGGGGCAAAGGGAAAAACTGTTTTTT.

The gene calls are TRBV7-9 and TRBJ1-4; D possibly corresponds to TRBD1 (6 bases). Germline assignment: CDR1 SEHNR and CDR2 FQNEAQ (reference sequence). V lost 1 base, J lost 5 bases, and 14 bases lay in between. This CDR3 contains 16 residues. In DNA form, the CDR3 reads TGTGCCAGCAGCTTAGGCCTTGGACAGCGGAATGAAAAACTGTTTTTT. Protein product: CASSLGLGQRNEKLFF.

This clone came up once. DNA for the CDR3: TGCGCCAGCAGTGCCACCAGCTCTGGGGCCAACGTCCTGACTTTC. This translates into CASSATSSGANVLTF. The genes are TRBV5-1 and TRBJ2-6; D call uncertain. The germline gives CDR1 SGHRS, CDR2 YFSETQ. This CDR3 contains 15 residues. Trimming stripped 5 bases from V and 0 bases from J, with 9 bases between.

V and J are TRBV7-6 and TRBJ2-7; 8 bases are shared with TRBD1. Germline CDR1 reads SGHVS; CDR2 reads FNYEAQ. The CDR3 is made up of 14 amino acids. Trimming took 4 bases from V and 5 from J; bases not matched to a gene: 7. CDR3 protein: CASSSFRGRDEQYF. Written as DNA, the CDR3 is TGTGCCAGCAGCTCTTTCAGGGGGCGGGACGAGCAGTACTTC.

The rearrangement links TRBV9 to TRBJ2-2, with 9 bases identical to TRBD2. Per the germline V gene, CDR1 is SGDLS and CDR2 is YYNGEE. CDR3 length: 17 amino acids. The V segment lost 5 bases and the J segment 1 base; nucleotides outside the gene matches: 9. The CDR3, as DNA: TGTGCCAGCAGTCGGGGCCGACTAGCGGTGAACACCGGGGAGCTGTTTTTT. Encoded protein: CASSRGRLAVNTGELFF.

This rearrangement joins TRBV7-9 to TRBJ1-2; TRBD1 is a possible D gene (6 bases). V lost 5 bases, J lost 4 bases, and 17 bases lay in between. From germline, CDR1 is SEHNR and CDR2 FQNEAQ (reference sequence). This CDR3 is 15 amino acids long. DNA for the CDR3: TGTGCCAGCAGCAGAGATAGGACAGACATCTATGGCTACACCTTC. Amino acids: CASSRDRTDIYGYTF.

The V and J genes are TRBV15 and TRBJ2-7; TRBD2 is a possible D gene (6 bases). The germline V gene encodes CDR1 LNHNV and CDR2 YYDKDF (reference sequence). The V end was cut by 3 bases, the J end by 4 bases, with 13 bases between. The CDR3 is made up of 14 amino acids. DNA of the CDR3: TGTGCCACCAGCAGCACCCGGGAGACGTACGAGCAGTACTTC. This translates into CATSSTRETYEQYF.

This clone was seen just once. The rearrangement joins TRBV19 to TRBJ2-7; 11 nucleotides align to TRBD2. This CDR3 is built from 15 residues. Trimming at V came to 5 bases and at J to 0 bases, leaving 3 bases not matched to a gene. From germline, CDR1 is LNHDA and CDR2 SQIVND (reference sequence). The CDR3 spells CASSFTSGGSYEQYF. In DNA form, the CDR3 reads TGTGCCAGTAGTTTTACTAGCGGGGGCTCCTACGAGCAGTACTTC. Combining the CDR3 with reference TRBV19 and TRBJ2-7 gives the whole variable domain DGGITQSPKYLFRKEGQNVTLSCEQNLNHDAMYWYRQDPGQGLRLIYYSQIVNDFQKGDIAEGYSVSREKKESFPLTVTSAQKNPTAFYLCASSFTSGGSYEQYFGPGTRLTVT.

The V gene is TRBV18, the J gene TRBJ1-5; 9 bases fit TRBD1. This CDR3 has 15 amino acids. V trimming: 3 bases; J trimming: 6 bases; junction bases outside the gene matches: 6. Germline CDR1 reads KGHSH; CDR2 reads LQKENI. In nucleotides, the CDR3 is TGTGCCAGCTCACCTTCGACAGGGGGTTTTCAGCCCCAGCATTTT. Its protein product is CASSPSTGGFQPQHF.

This sequence joins TRBV9 and TRBJ1-6; no definite D call. Germline V lookup: CDR1 SGDLS, CDR2 YYNGEE. CDR3 size: 15 residues. Trimming removed 4 bases at V and 6 bases at J, with 14 bases between. CDR3 region: CASSIGGEVNSPLHF. The CDR3 DNA follows: TGTGCCAGCAGCATCGGCGGGGAGGTTAATTCACCCCTCCACTTT.

The V and J genes are TRBV11-2 and TRBJ1-1, with D unclear. Trimming shortened V by 5 bases and J by 3 bases, and 13 bases separated the two germline ends. The germline V gene encodes CDR1 SGHAT and CDR2 FQNNGV. This CDR3 spans 14 amino acids. The CDR3 coding sequence is TGTGCCAGCAGCCCACAGATAGACGACACTGAAGCTTTCTTT. This encodes CASSPQIDDTEAFF.

V and J are TRBV19 and TRBJ1-2, with D hard to call. Germline V lookup: CDR1 LNHDA, CDR2 SQIVND (reference sequence). CDR3 length: 12 residues. V dropped 1 base and J dropped 5 bases, with 5 bases sitting between them. CDR3 sequence: CASSIAEYGYTF. The CDR3 coding sequence is TGTGCCAGTAGTATAGCGGAGTATGGCTACACCTTC.

This clone was recorded once. The chain combines TRBV5-1 with TRBJ2-5; 8 bases fit TRBD2. The end of the DNA fits TRBJ2-7 better, so the J call may be wrong. The germline gives CDR1 SGHRS, CDR2 YFSETQ. This CDR3 has 13 amino acids. The CDR3 nucleotides are TGCGCCAGCAGCTCCCCGGGGGGGTACGAGCAGTACTTC. It specifies CASSSPGGYEQYF.

This chain joins TRBV13 and TRBJ2-2; 8 bases match TRBD2. The CDR3 spans 14 residues. The J segment lost 7 bases and the V segment lost 4 bases, leaving 5 bases of the junction unmatched. Germline CDR1 reads PRHDT; CDR2 reads FYEKMQ (reference sequence). CDR3 loop: CASSSGGANGELFF. For the CDR3, the DNA is TGTGCCAGCAGCTCGGGGGGGGCAAACGGGGAGCTGTTTTTT.

This chain connects TRBV9 to TRBJ2-1, with a tentative D call TRBD2 (6 bases). Trimming removed 0 bases at V and 6 bases at J, with 13 bases between. The CDR3 runs to 15 residues. Germline V gene lookup returns CDR1 SGDLS and CDR2 YYNGEE. The CDR3 bases are TGTGCCAGCAGCGTAGAATTAGCGGCCCCCAATGAGCAGTTCTTC. As protein: CASSVELAAPNEQFF.

This clone was picked up one time. The chain links TRBV5-1 to TRBJ2-2; 15 nucleotides align to TRBD2. The CDR3 spans 17 residues. With 4 bases clipped from V and 3 bases from J, the junction kept 4 bases outside the gene matches. Germline CDR1 and CDR2: SGHRS and YFSETQ. The CDR3 here is CASSPGLAGGYTGELFF. The CDR3 DNA reads TGCGCCAGCAGCCCGGGACTAGCGGGGGGCTACACCGGGGAGCTGTTTTTT.

This chain uses TRBV6-6 with TRBJ2-7; D ambiguous. Germline V gene data show CDR1 as MNHNY and CDR2 as SVGAGI (reference sequence). V was clipped by 6 bases and J by 4 bases, with 10 bases between them. This CDR3 region has 12 residues. The CDR3 loop reads CASRGRVYEQYF. CDR3 DNA: TGTGCCAGCAGAGGCCGGGTATACGAGCAGTACTTC.